This TCR beta chain was sequenced in a study of neurological immune-mediated disorders. The cDNA came from 5'RACE with 10-nucleotide random UMIs. A single record per CDR3 protein comes from TCRdb applying MiXCR to the 5' RACE reads. Among tens of thousands of distinct CDR3 sequences listed, more than 2% were seen once. In this sample, this clonotype turned up many times. The antigen remains undetermined. Stored at -80 C, 2 million PBMCs were the source of the unsorted libraries. Notes on the study in general: Because no CDR3 amino acid sequences were shared across subjects by expanded clones, private repertoires were suggested in all groups. When the repertoires were sorted by phylogenetic grouping, those of 18 of 34 multiple sclerosis patients ended up in one related-CDR3 cluster, a possible signature.

This CDR3 is 14 amino acids long. The V and J ends lost 5 bases and 0 bases respectively, with 11 bases between them. Germline V gives CDR1 SGHRS, CDR2 YFSETQ. This chain joins TRBV5-1 and TRBJ1-2; D gene uncertain. Sequenced: PBMCs. The origin of this receptor is a woman in her 50s with multiple sclerosis. The CDR3 region is CASSPDGANYGYTF. CDR3 DNA: TGCGCCAGCAGTCCGGACGGAGCTAACTATGGCTACACCTTC.